The entry that follows covers one T cell receptor beta chain sequence. Antigen specificity is unknown. CDR3 length: 12 amino acids. From germline, CDR1 is MNHNS and CDR2 SASEGT. The V and J ends lost 7 bases and 8 bases respectively, with 12 bases between them. This sample is drawn from a study of T cells in Graves' hyperthyroidism and ophthalmopathy. About the study: At the time of initial diagnosis and before any treatment, peripheral blood was collected. Whole-study results and caveats: Separation of ophthalmopathy from stable hyperthyroidism was achieved by a 13 V-J model.

Fresh peripheral blood, 7.5 to 10 ml, yielded the PBMCs. Authors of the study amplified TCR beta CDR3 regions from RNA transcripts. First-round RT-PCR of the TCR CDR3 relied on the HTBI primer set. Via MiXCR, TCRdb re-called the multiplex PCR reads, giving one row per CDR3 protein. The sample carries 95,000 to 110,000 distinct CDR3 sequences, roughly 15% recorded once. The receptor was isolated from a woman aged 50 to 60 with Graves' hyperthyroidism. This chain links TRBV6-1 with TRBJ2-1; D unclear. What was sequenced was blood. CDR3 sequence reads: CASMNPAYEQFF. CDR3 sequence (DNA): TGTGCCAGCATGAATCCGGCCTATGAGCAGTTCTTC.